The next 2 T cell receptor beta chains were all read from a single sample in a study of Graves' ophthalmopathy and Graves' hyperthyroidism. RNA transcripts were the source from which TCR beta CDR3 regions were amplified. After a first-round RT-PCR with HTBI primers, a second-round multiplex PCR was run. TCRdb fed the multiplex PCR reads into MiXCR, producing one record per CDR3 protein. The sample carries about 390,000 distinct CDR3 sequences, roughly 15% recorded once. Material: peripheral blood. These receptors came from an adult woman with stable Graves' hyperthyroidism.

This clonotype was seen only a few times. A read error may account for a junction end that differs from germline. V gene TRBV28 combines with J gene TRBJ2-7; 11 bases are a match to TRBD2. Germline CDR1 is MDHEN and CDR2 is SYDVKM. This CDR3 region has 16 residues. CDR3 DNA: TGTGCCGGCAGCCCCTTATTACTAGCGGGGGAATACGAGCAGTACTTC. Translating gives CAGSPLLLAGEYEQYF.

The table lists this clonotype with many counts. The V call is TRBV6-2 or TRBV6-3, the J call TRBJ2-6; 7 positions match TRBD1. Losses at the gene ends were 5 bases for V and 0 bases for J; bases not matched to a gene: 4. Germline V gene sequence: CDR1 MNHEY, CDR2 SVGEGT. This CDR3 has 16 amino acids. This CDR3 is CASSTTGSSGANVLTF. As DNA, the CDR3 is TGTGCCAGCAGTACGACAGGGAGCTCTGGGGCCAACGTCCTGACTTTC.